The clone carrying this TCR beta chain turned up a few times. The antigen remains unidentified. This entry belongs to a study of T cells after yellow fever vaccination. Study details: Low-cell-number fractions underwent preparation using SMART-Seq v4 Ultra Low Input. Study observations and caveats: The booster response re-showed most primary clones: around 96% CD4, around 85% CD8. Within FACS-sorted repertoires, abundant clonotypes contaminating from the bulk population could be present.

Making TCR cDNA involved 5'RACE template switching, which added UMIs and a universal primer site. TCRdb analysed the 5' RACE reads with MiXCR anew, one entry per CDR3 protein. The repertoire holds roughly 320,000 distinct CDR3 sequences, about 10% seen once, with 3% to 4% in the top ten. The specimen was CD4+ T cells sorted from PBMCs, collected 45 days after the yellow fever booster vaccination. The TCR sequence derives from a man in his late teens or twenties who received the YFV17D yellow fever vaccine.

The CDR3 DNA sequence: TGTGCCAGCAGCTTATGGCCGGGCTACGAGCAGTACTTC. Translation gives CASSLWPGYEQYF. The chain has TRBV11-3 and TRBJ2-7; D unclear. V lost 2 bases and J 3 bases, leaving 8 bases between the germline ends. Germline V gene sequence: CDR1 SGHNT, CDR2 YENEEA. This CDR3 contains 13 residues.